The entry that follows covers one TCR beta chain sequence. Clones were read by immunoSEQ multiplex PCR, and TCRdb kept only the in-frame ones, dropping some. The table records 75,000 to 95,000 clones, 85% to 90% of them present only once. The sample comes from a study of T cell responses to AZD1222 COVID-19 vaccine. The CDR3 length is 12 residues. Sample: peripheral blood, taken on day 0 of MenACWY control vaccination. This clonotype originated in an adult in good health. The chain employs TRBV21-1 and TRBJ2-7; the table's D call TRBD1 went unverified against the DNA. TRBV21-1 is classified as a pseudogene. The CDR3 loop is CASSNPTGEQYF. The CDR3 DNA is TGTGCCAGCAGCAACCCGACAGGCGAGCAGTACTTC.